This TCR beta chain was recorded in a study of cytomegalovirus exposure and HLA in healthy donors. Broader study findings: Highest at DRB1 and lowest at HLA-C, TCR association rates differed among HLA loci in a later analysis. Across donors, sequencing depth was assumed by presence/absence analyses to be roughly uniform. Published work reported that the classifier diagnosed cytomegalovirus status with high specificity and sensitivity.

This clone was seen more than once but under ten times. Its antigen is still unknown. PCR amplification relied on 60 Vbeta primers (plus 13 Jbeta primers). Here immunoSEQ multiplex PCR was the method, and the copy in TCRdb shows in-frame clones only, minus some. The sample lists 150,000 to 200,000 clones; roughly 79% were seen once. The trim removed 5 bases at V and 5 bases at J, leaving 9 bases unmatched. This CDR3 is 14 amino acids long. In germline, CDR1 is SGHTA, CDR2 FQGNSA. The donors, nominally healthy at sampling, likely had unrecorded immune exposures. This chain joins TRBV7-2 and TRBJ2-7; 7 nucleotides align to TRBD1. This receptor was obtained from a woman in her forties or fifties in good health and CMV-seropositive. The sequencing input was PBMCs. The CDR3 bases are TGTGCCAGCAGCGGACGACAGGGCCGAGACGAGCAGTACTTC. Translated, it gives CASSGRQGRDEQYF.